A selection of T cell receptor beta chains follows, all from one sample in a study of CD8 T cells in Susac syndrome. TCRdb reprocessed the immunoSEQ multiplex PCR reads via MiXCR and lists one record per CDR3 protein. The sample includes 330,000 or so distinct CDR3 sequences, roughly 85% of them seen just once. Input material: CD8+ T cells from PBMCs. These receptors all stem from a human donor with multiple sclerosis. Both conserved end residues are part of each CDR3.

V	CDR3
TRBV7-9	CASSLRDRPYEQYF
TRBV11-2	CASSLEDTPGDTQYF
TRBV12-3/TRBV12-4	CASSLGTGGIYTF
TRBV27	CASSFRGWPYEQYF
TRBV19	CASSIDDGENTEAFF
TRBV28	CASSLVYRGYQPQHF
TRBV28	CASSFKTSGSTYEQYF
TRBV3-1	CASSQGGEREAEQFF
TRBV12-2	CASRLYWGTSGSGNEQFF
TRBV7-9	CASSSPGGQETQYF
TRBV28	CASSRGLSSYGYTF
TRBV3-1	CASSLPGHRPNTEAFF
TRBV14	CASSQVMESSIRGGTEAFF
TRBV4-2	CASSQSNGYTF
TRBV6-2/TRBV6-3	CASSSRVGGYEQYF
TRBV7-9	CASSLRGPLPDTQYF
TRBV10-3	CAISEVPIGYSNQPQHF
TRBV6-6	CASSYGPNTEAFF
TRBV7-9	CASSQRLAGDYYNEQFF
TRBV6-2/TRBV6-3	CASSYAEGQPRYQETQYF
TRBV27	CASSLSQGYNEQFF
TRBV11-2	CASSLDGGLGTDTQYF
TRBV27	CASSSLRGILYERYF
TRBV24-1	CATSEAGEDTEAFF
TRBV29-1	CSVEEPHNEQFF
TRBV5-6	CASSWGGGEETQYF
TRBV3-1	CASSQPGAGSEQYF
TRBV30	CAWSDGLNTGELFF
TRBV11-2	CASSLVAGTKETQYF
TRBV7-9	CASREAHRATGELFF
TRBV6-2/TRBV6-3	CASTEGGLGSGNTIYF
TRBV19	CASSIEPEGTEAFF
TRBV6-5	CASRYTGTVSYNEQFF
TRBV29-1	CSVEEWSRGRVNYGYTF
TRBV12-5	CASGWGPNNEQFF
TRBV6-1	CASSGPGLAGGRRETQYF
TRBV27	CASSYFTGEKLFF
TRBV15	CAIVSTRRPNIQYF
TRBV7-9	CASNQWDEKLFF
TRBV4-1	CASSQDTGGLRGGEQYF
TRBV11-2	CASRPGTNEKLFF
TRBV28	CASSLGLIGYEQYF
TRBV4-3	CASSFRSGGSYEQYF
TRBV7-8	CASSPPGTGVYEQYF
TRBV7-6	CASSLGDSGTEAFF
TRBV27	CASSFETSGRDEQFF
TRBV4-3	CASSQGILYYEQYF
TRBV6-2/TRBV6-3	CASSSTRGVAYEQYF
TRBV5-4	CASSLYGAMLNEQFF
TRBV20-1	CSAETSDSLHSYNEQFF
TRBV6-1	CASSSKGTGGTSYEQYF
TRBV2	CASSDKGAGELFF
TRBV7-8	CASSLAGQGPDTQYF
TRBV20-1	CSARRLAEYEQYF
TRBV21-1	CASRRGLGGNQPQHF
TRBV7-9	CASSSGTGNEAFF
TRBV6-5	CASSYPGLAGGEETQYF